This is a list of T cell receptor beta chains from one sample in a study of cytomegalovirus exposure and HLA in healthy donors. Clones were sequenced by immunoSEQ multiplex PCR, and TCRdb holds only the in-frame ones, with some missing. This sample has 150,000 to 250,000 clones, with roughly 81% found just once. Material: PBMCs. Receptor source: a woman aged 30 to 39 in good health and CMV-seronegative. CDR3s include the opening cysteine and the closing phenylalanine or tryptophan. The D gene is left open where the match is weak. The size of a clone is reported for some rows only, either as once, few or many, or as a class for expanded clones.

CASSTTRQPNTEAFF,TGTGCCAGCAGCACAACAAGACAGCCGAACACTGAAGCTTTCTTT,-,-,TRBV7-9,TRBJ1-1
CASSQLQGLNTIYF,TGCGCCAGCAGCCAATTACAGGGTTTGAACACCATATATTTT,-,-,TRBV4-1,TRBJ1-3
CASRDSVTEAFF,TGCGCCAGCAGGGACAGCGTTACTGAAGCTTTCTTT,-,-,TRBV10-2,TRBJ1-1
CASSSTGVQKLFF,TGTGCCAGCAGTTCCACCGGGGTCCAAAAACTGTTTTTT,-,-,TRBV27,TRBJ1-4
CASSQGSGRLYGYTF,TGTGCCAGCAGCCAAGGGTCCGGGAGGCTCTATGGCTACACCTTC,once,-,TRBV14,TRBJ1-2
CASSYNAEGYYSGNTIYF,TGTGCCAGCAGCTACAACGCGGAGGGCTACTACTCTGGAAACACCATATATTTT,once,-,TRBV5-4,TRBJ1-3
CASRPGQGAYGYTF,TGTGCCAGTCGGCCGGGACAGGGGGCCTATGGCTACACCTTC,once,TRBD1,TRBV19,TRBJ1-2
CASNHPGGGTEAFF,TGTGCCAGTAATCATCCAGGTGGGGGGACTGAAGCTTTCTTT,-,-,TRBV19,TRBJ1-1
CASSVEQGTQPQHF,TGTGCCAGCAGCGTAGAGCAGGGCACTCAGCCCCAGCATTTT,-,-,TRBV9,TRBJ1-5
CASSLEGQGGTEAFF,TGTGCCAGCAGCTTAGAGGGACAGGGGGGCACTGAAGCTTTCTTT,-,TRBD1,TRBV7-9,TRBJ1-1
CASSLSGTGTEQYF,TGTGCCAGCAGCTTAAGTGGGACAGGGACCGAGCAGTACTTC,once,TRBD1,TRBV7-3,TRBJ2-7
CASSISDTSYEQYF,TGTGCCAGTAGTATTAGCGATACTTCCTACGAGCAGTACTTC,few,-,TRBV19,TRBJ2-7
CASSLLRQGGIHEQYF,TGTGCCAGCAGCTTACTCCGACAGGGGGGGATCCACGAGCAGTACTTC,-,TRBD1,TRBV7-9,TRBJ2-7
CASSAGTVVTEAFF,TGTGCCAGCAGTGCCGGGACAGTGGTAACTGAAGCTTTCTTT,-,TRBD1,TRBV6-5,TRBJ1-1
CASSPMAGNYNEQFF,TGTGCCAGCAGTCCGATGGCGGGGAATTACAATGAGCAGTTCTTC,-,-,TRBV25-1,TRBJ2-1
CAWSVRGHKNTEAFF,TGTGCCTGGAGTGTAAGGGGACACAAGAACACTGAAGCTTTCTTT,once,-,TRBV30,TRBJ1-1
CASSLGRGGNQPQHF,TGTGCCAGCAGCTTAGGCAGGGGAGGCAATCAGCCCCAGCATTTT,-,-,TRBV7-2,TRBJ1-5
CASSLAPRNRGPEQYF,TGTGCCAGCAGCTTAGCGCCCCGGAACAGGGGGCCCGAGCAGTACTTC,once,TRBD1,TRBV7-9,TRBJ2-7
CASSLTRDTEAFF,TGTGCCAGCAGCCTAACTCGTGACACTGAAGCTTTCTTT,-,-,TRBV6-5,TRBJ1-1
CASSSAETQYF,TGCGCCAGCAGCTCAGCGGAGACCCAGTACTTC,-,-,TRBV5-1,TRBJ2-5
CASSQSSGGKLFF,TGTGCCAGCAGCCAAAGCTCCGGCGGAAAACTGTTTTTT,-,-,TRBV16,TRBJ1-4
CASSLVVEKLFF,TGTGCCAGCAGCTTAGTTGTAGAAAAACTGTTTTTT,-,-,TRBV7-2,TRBJ1-4
CASSELSQPQHF,TGTGCCAGCAGTGAACTCTCTCAGCCCCAGCATTTT,-,-,TRBV2,TRBJ1-5
CAISGTGARGEKLFF,TGTGCCATCAGTGGGACAGGGGCCCGAGGTGAAAAACTGTTTTTT,-,TRBD1,TRBV10-3,TRBJ1-4
CASGLTGAGGNTIYF,TGTGCCAGTGGCCTGACAGGGGCGGGCGGAAACACCATATATTTT,few,TRBD1,TRBV5-6,TRBJ1-3
CASSLAGRRGEAFF,TGTGCCAGCAGCTTGGCGGGCAGGCGGGGTGAAGCTTTCTTT,-,-,TRBV5-4,TRBJ1-1
CASSPSGISTDTQYF,TGTGCCAGCAGCCCTAGCGGGATAAGCACAGATACGCAGTATTTT,few,TRBD2,TRBV5-6,TRBJ2-3
CASKRQGLIEKLFF,TGTGCCAGCAAGAGACAGGGGCTGATTGAAAAACTGTTTTTT,-,TRBD1,TRBV6-5,TRBJ1-4
CASSLRTAGQQETQYF,TGCGCCAGCAGCTTACGGACTGCGGGGCAACAAGAGACCCAGTACTTC,-,-,TRBV5-1,TRBJ2-5
CASSQVSHLF,TGTGCCAGCAGCCAGGTCTCACACCTCTTC,-,-,TRBV2,TRBJ2-1
CASSSVAGAKGYTF,TGTGCCAGTAGTTCCGTGGCAGGCGCTAAGGGCTACACCTTC,few,-,TRBV19,TRBJ1-2
CASSLVGTASSYEQYF,TGTGCCAGCAGCTTAGTGGGCACGGCCTCCTCCTACGAGCAGTACTTC,-,-,TRBV7-9,TRBJ2-7
CATSRGLAGHNEQFF,TGTGCCACCAGCAGAGGCCTAGCGGGCCACAATGAGCAGTTCTTC,-,TRBD2,TRBV15,TRBJ2-1
CASSDLGTPNSEAFF,TGTGCCAGCAGTGACCTGGGGACACCGAACAGTGAAGCTTTCTTT,-,-,TRBV6-4,TRBJ1-1
CAWTGAAPTDTQYF,TGTGCCTGGACTGGGGCCGCCCCGACAGATACGCAGTATTTT,once,-,TRBV30,TRBJ2-3
CASSPGASGNLRETQYF,TGCGCCAGCAGCCCTGGGGCTAGCGGGAATCTTAGGGAGACCCAGTACTTC,-,TRBD2,TRBV5-1,TRBJ2-5
CASSFGLAGTYEQYF,TGTGCCAGCAGTTTTGGTCTAGCGGGGACCTACGAGCAGTACTTC,-,TRBD2,TRBV27,TRBJ2-7
CASSYRAGGPDTQYF,TGTGCCAGCAGTTACAGGGCGGGGGGACCAGATACGCAGTATTTT,-,TRBD2,TRBV6-5,TRBJ2-3
CASSLETGDRGSPLHF,TGCGCCAGCAGCCTGGAGACAGGGGATCGGGGTTCACCCCTCCACTTT,few,TRBD1,TRBV5-1,TRBJ1-6
CASSTGQATNEKLFF,TGTGCCAGCAGCACCGGACAGGCGACTAATGAAAAACTGTTTTTT,-,TRBD1,TRBV7-9,TRBJ1-4
CSVGGQRQSSYEQYF,TGCAGCGTTGGAGGACAGAGGCAATCCTCCTACGAGCAGTACTTC,-,-,TRBV29-1,TRBJ2-7
CASSEGAGQAISYNEQFF,TGTGCCAGCAGTGAAGGCGCGGGACAGGCCATCTCCTACAATGAGCAGTTCTTC,-,TRBD1,TRBV6-1,TRBJ2-1